The rows below give T cell receptor beta chains drawn from one sample of a study of spatial heterogeneity in lung cancer. From the 5' RACE reads, TCRdb called clonotypes with MiXCR, one entry per CDR3 protein. The data show 9,500 to 12,000 distinct CDR3 sequences, with about 7.4% seen just once and about 22% held by the top ten. This specimen was lung tumor tissue, taken at surgery. Receptors were obtained from a female donor with early-stage non-small cell lung cancer. Each CDR3 is given with its conserved first and last residue.

j_gene: TRBJ2-3; v_gene: TRBV6-2/TRBV6-3; CDR3aa: CASSYRDTDTQYF
j_gene: TRBJ1-3; v_gene: TRBV12-3/TRBV12-4; CDR3aa: CASSLEGSGNTIYF
j_gene: TRBJ1-4; v_gene: TRBV12-3/TRBV12-4; CDR3aa: CASSLVSNEKLFF
j_gene: TRBJ2-5; v_gene: TRBV12-3/TRBV12-4; CDR3aa: CASSLAGTKQETQYF
j_gene: TRBJ1-5; v_gene: TRBV7-2; CDR3aa: CASSLNRDLSNQPQHF
j_gene: TRBJ2-3; v_gene: TRBV7-2; CDR3aa: CASSPPGTGGKDTQYF
j_gene: TRBJ2-3; v_gene: TRBV29-1; CDR3aa: CSVESRGTDTQYF
j_gene: TRBJ1-2; v_gene: TRBV4-2; CDR3aa: CASSQDRGRGSGYTF
j_gene: TRBJ2-5; v_gene: TRBV5-1; CDR3aa: CASSLIASGGETQYF
j_gene: TRBJ2-2; v_gene: TRBV27; CDR3aa: CARDQTGANTGELFF
j_gene: TRBJ2-7; v_gene: TRBV11-3; CDR3aa: CASSSSDYEQYF
j_gene: TRBJ2-2; v_gene: TRBV5-6; CDR3aa: CASTEQGVTGELFF
j_gene: TRBJ1-6; v_gene: TRBV5-4; CDR3aa: CASSRGRDNSPLHF
j_gene: TRBJ1-4; v_gene: TRBV7-2; CDR3aa: CASSLRGQNEKLFF
j_gene: TRBJ1-1; v_gene: TRBV2; CDR3aa: CASREVPGQGPKNTEAFF
j_gene: TRBJ1-5; v_gene: TRBV6-2/TRBV6-3; CDR3aa: CASSEQAQPQHF
j_gene: TRBJ2-1; v_gene: TRBV7-8; CDR3aa: CASSPIRGDEQFF
j_gene: TRBJ2-7; v_gene: TRBV5-1; CDR3aa: CASSRNSWDEQYF
j_gene: TRBJ2-6; v_gene: TRBV2; CDR3aa: CASRIGNSGANVLTF
j_gene: TRBJ2-6; v_gene: TRBV6-2/TRBV6-3; CDR3aa: CASSQLTSTGDSGANVLTF
j_gene: TRBJ1-2; v_gene: TRBV6-1; CDR3aa: CATEGLGDSNTF
j_gene: TRBJ2-7; v_gene: TRBV20-1; CDR3aa: CSASGLTGSYEQYF
j_gene: TRBJ1-2; v_gene: TRBV5-4; CDR3aa: CASSSRRGQGANYGYTF
j_gene: TRBJ1-2; v_gene: TRBV7-3; CDR3aa: CASSPNDGNGYTF
j_gene: TRBJ1-6; v_gene: TRBV9; CDR3aa: CASSPQDRNSPLHF
j_gene: TRBJ1-1; v_gene: TRBV5-1; CDR3aa: CASSDSGYTEAFF
j_gene: TRBJ2-2; v_gene: TRBV5-1; CDR3aa: CASSPRAGGAGELFF
j_gene: TRBJ1-2; v_gene: TRBV28; CDR3aa: CASSGTGSVGGYTF
j_gene: TRBJ2-7; v_gene: TRBV20-1; CDR3aa: CSGGGGTGINEQYF
j_gene: TRBJ2-3; v_gene: TRBV12-3/TRBV12-4; CDR3aa: CASSFSLAADTQYF
j_gene: TRBJ2-4; v_gene: TRBV28; CDR3aa: CASSSGGGWTGKVQYF
j_gene: TRBJ2-3; v_gene: TRBV18; CDR3aa: CASSSVRGTDTQYF
j_gene: TRBJ2-2; v_gene: TRBV11-2; CDR3aa: CASSFVGRGELFF
j_gene: TRBJ1-5; v_gene: TRBV28; CDR3aa: CASTPQGAYQPQHF
j_gene: TRBJ1-1; v_gene: TRBV12-3/TRBV12-4; CDR3aa: CASSPRRGEEAFF
j_gene: TRBJ1-3; v_gene: TRBV18; CDR3aa: CASSPPRVRGNTIYF
j_gene: TRBJ2-2; v_gene: TRBV9; CDR3aa: CASSGGLAGGNTGELFF
j_gene: TRBJ2-5; v_gene: TRBV7-2; CDR3aa: CASSSTGGEETQYF
j_gene: TRBJ1-6; v_gene: TRBV7-9; CDR3aa: CASSSTGAGDSPLHF
j_gene: TRBJ2-7; v_gene: TRBV12-3/TRBV12-4; CDR3aa: CASIGTSREQYF
j_gene: TRBJ1-2; v_gene: TRBV6-5; CDR3aa: CASSFTGARGSRDGYTF